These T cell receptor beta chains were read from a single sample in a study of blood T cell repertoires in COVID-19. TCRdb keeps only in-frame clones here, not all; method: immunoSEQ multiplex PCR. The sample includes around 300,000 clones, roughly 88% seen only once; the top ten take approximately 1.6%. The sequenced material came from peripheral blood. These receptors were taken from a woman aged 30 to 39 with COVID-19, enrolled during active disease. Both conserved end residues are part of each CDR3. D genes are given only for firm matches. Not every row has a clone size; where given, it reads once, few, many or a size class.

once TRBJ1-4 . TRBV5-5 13 CASSPTSWEKLFF TGTGCCAGCAGCCCGACTAGTTGGGAAAAACTGTTTTTT
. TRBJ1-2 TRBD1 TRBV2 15 CASSEVRDRVYGYTF TGTGCCAGCAGTGAGGTCAGGGACAGAGTTTATGGCTACACCTTC
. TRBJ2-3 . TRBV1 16 CTSSQERLAETDTQYF TGCACCAGCAGCCAGGAACGGCTAGCGGAGACAGATACGCAGTATTTT
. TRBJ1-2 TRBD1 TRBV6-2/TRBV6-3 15 CASSMQGAANYGYTF TGTGCCAGCAGTATGCAGGGGGCCGCTAACTATGGCTACACCTTC
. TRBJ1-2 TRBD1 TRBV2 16 CASSEGEGQGHYGYTF TGTGCCAGCAGTGAAGGGGAGGGACAGGGCCACTATGGCTACACCTTC
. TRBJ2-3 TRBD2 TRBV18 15 CASSPPAAGGPTQYF TGTGCCAGCTCACCACCCGCAGCGGGGGGGCCTACGCAGTATTTT
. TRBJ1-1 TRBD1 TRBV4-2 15 CASSDAGQKNTEAFF TGTGCCAGCAGCGATGCGGGACAGAAGAACACTGAAGCTTTCTTT
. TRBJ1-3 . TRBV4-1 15 CASSPGQSSGNTIYF TGCGCCAGCAGCCCCGGACAGTCGTCGGGAAACACCATATATTTT
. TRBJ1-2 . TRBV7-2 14 CASSLEQVGYGYTF TGTGCCAGCAGCTTAGAACAGGTCGGCTATGGCTACACCTTC
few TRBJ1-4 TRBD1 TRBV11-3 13 CASSYGTGGRLFF TGTGCCAGCAGCTATGGGACAGGGGGACGCTTGTTTTTT
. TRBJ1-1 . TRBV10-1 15 CASSESPGLKSEAFF TGCGCCAGCAGTGAGTCTCCAGGGTTGAAATCTGAAGCTTTCTTT
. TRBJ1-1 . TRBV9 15 CASSASPTGNTEAFF TGTGCCAGCAGCGCCTCCCCCACGGGGAACACTGAAGCTTTCTTT
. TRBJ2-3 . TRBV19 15 CASSIRAGAPDTQYF TGTGCCAGTAGTATTCGGGCAGGGGCCCCAGATACGCAGTATTTT
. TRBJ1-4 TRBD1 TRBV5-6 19 CASSGGTAPQDATNEKLFF TGTGCCAGCAGCGGCGGGACAGCACCCCAAGACGCAACTAATGAAAAACTGTTTTTT
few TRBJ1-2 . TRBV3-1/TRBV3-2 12 CASSQAGGGYTF TGTGCCAGCAGCCAGGCCGGGGGAGGCTACACCTTC
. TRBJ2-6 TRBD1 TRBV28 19 CASSFPDRDRASGANVLTF TGTGCCAGCAGTTTCCCTGATCGGGACAGGGCATCTGGGGCCAACGTCCTGACTTTC
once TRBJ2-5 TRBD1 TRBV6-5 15 CASSYSRRGQETQYF TGTGCCAGCAGTTACTCCCGCAGGGGGCAAGAGACCCAGTACTTC
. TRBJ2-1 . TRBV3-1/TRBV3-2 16 CASSQGARRRGNEQFF TGTGCCAGCAGCCAAGGGGCCCGACGAAGGGGCAATGAGCAGTTCTTC
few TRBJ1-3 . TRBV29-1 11 CSVGGGDTIYF TGCAGCGTCGGGGGTGGGGACACCATATATTTT
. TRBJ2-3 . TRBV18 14 CASATLASTDTQYF TGTGCCAGCGCGACACTGGCCAGCACAGATACGCAGTATTTT
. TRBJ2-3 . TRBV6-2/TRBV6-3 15 CASSFPLGGTDTQYF TGTGCCAGCAGTTTCCCCCTGGGAGGCACAGATACGCAGTATTTT
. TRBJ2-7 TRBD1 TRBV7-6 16 CASSLAGTAGGHEQYF TGTGCCAGCAGCTTAGCAGGTACGGCAGGGGGCCACGAGCAGTACTTC
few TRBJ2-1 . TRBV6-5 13 CASSQTRVSEQFF TGTGCCAGCAGTCAGACTAGAGTCAGTGAGCAGTTCTTC
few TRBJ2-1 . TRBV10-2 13 CASSGVSLSEQFF TGCGCCAGCAGTGGCGTAAGTCTTTCTGAGCAGTTCTTC
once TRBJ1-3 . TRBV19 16 CASSISLGQSGNTIYF TGTGCCAGTAGTATATCCCTCGGACAGTCAGGAAACACCATATATTTT
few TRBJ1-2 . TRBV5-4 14 CASSLILSGYGYTF TGTGCCAGCAGCTTGATCCTCTCCGGCTATGGCTACACCTTC
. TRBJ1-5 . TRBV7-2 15 CASSLGRDSNQPQHF TGTGCCAGCAGCTTAGGCAGGGATAGCAATCAGCCCCAGCATTTT
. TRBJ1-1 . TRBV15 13 CATSRDLGRGAFF TGTGCCACCAGCAGAGATTTGGGGAGGGGAGCTTTCTTT
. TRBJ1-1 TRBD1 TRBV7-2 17 CASSPFPLGQGPTEAFF TGTGCCAGCAGCCCTTTCCCGCTAGGACAGGGCCCCACTGAAGCTTTCTTT
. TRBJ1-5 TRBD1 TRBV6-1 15 CASSERTGGFQPQHF TGTGCCAGCAGTGAACGAACAGGGGGCTTTCAGCCCCAGCATTTT
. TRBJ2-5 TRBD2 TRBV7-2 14 CASSLAELAGAKYF TGTGCCAGCAGCTTAGCAGAACTAGCGGGAGCTAAGTACTTC
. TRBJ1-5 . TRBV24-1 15 CATSDRKERGQPQHF TGTGCCACCAGTGATAGGAAGGAAAGAGGTCAGCCCCAGCATTTT
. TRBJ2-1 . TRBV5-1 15 CASSLDRSSYNEQFF TGCGCCAGCAGCTTGGACAGGAGCTCCTACAATGAGCAGTTCTTC
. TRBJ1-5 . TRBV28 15 CASSSQGEGNQPQHF TGTGCCAGCAGTTCTCAGGGCGAGGGCAATCAGCCCCAGCATTTT
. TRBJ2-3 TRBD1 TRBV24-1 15 CATSDDRGRTDTQYF TGTGCCACCAGTGATGACAGGGGGCGCACAGATACGCAGTATTTT
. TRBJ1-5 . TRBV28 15 CASIRRQGSNQPQHF TGTGCCAGCATTAGAAGGCAGGGAAGCAATCAGCCCCAGCATTTT
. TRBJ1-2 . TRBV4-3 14 CASSQDAGPYGYTF TGCGCCAGCAGCCAAGACGCAGGGCCCTATGGCTACACCTTC
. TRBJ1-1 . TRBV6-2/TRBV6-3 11 CASSRQHEAFF TGTGCCAGCAGTCGACAGCACGAAGCTTTCTTT
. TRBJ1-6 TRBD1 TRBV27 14 CASRTTGANSPLHF TGTGCCAGCAGGACGACAGGGGCGAATTCACCCCTCCACTTT
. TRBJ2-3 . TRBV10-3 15 CAISSRGGAGDTQYF TGTGCCATCAGTTCTCGAGGGGGGGCCGGAGATACGCAGTATTTT
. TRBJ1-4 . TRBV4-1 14 CASSQEGALEKLFF TGCGCCAGCAGCCAAGAAGGGGCACTTGAAAAACTGTTTTTT
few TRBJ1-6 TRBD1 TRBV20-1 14 CSASGTGVNSPLHF TGCAGTGCTAGTGGGACAGGGGTTAATTCACCCCTCCACTTT
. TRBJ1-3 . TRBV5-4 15 CASSSRGGAGNTIYF TGTGCCAGCAGCTCTAGGGGAGGAGCTGGAAACACCATATATTTT
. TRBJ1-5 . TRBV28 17 CASSSTFPPRGNQPQHF TGTGCCAGCAGTTCCACGTTCCCTCCGCGGGGCAATCAGCCCCAGCATTTT
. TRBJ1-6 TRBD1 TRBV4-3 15 CASSQEQGLNSPLHF TGCGCCAGCAGCCAAGAACAGGGGCTAAATTCACCCCTCCACTTT
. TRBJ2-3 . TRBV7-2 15 CASSLDRLGTDTQYF TGTGCCAGCAGCTTAGACAGACTAGGCACAGATACGCAGTATTTT
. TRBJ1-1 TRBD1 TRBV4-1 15 CASSPDRERYPEAFF TGCGCCAGCAGCCCGGACAGGGAACGGTACCCTGAAGCTTTCTTT
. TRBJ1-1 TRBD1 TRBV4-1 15 CASSPRGTGNTEAFF TGCGCCAGCAGCCCGAGAGGGACAGGGAACACTGAAGCTTTCTTT
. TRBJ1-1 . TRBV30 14 CAWSVFRGNTEAFF TGTGCCTGGAGTGTATTCAGGGGGAACACTGAAGCTTTCTTT
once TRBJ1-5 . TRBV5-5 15 CASSLESGLWQPQHF TGTGCCAGCAGCTTGGAATCAGGGCTATGGCAGCCCCAGCATTTT
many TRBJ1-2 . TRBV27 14 CASSSRTGRDGYTF TGTGCCAGCAGTTCTCGCACAGGGCGCGATGGCTACACCTTC